This entry lists 9 T cell receptor beta chains sequenced from one sample in a study of T-cell reconstitution after alpha-beta-depleted transplantation in children. Molecular barcoding with unique molecular identifiers was used for the TCRbeta library. MiXCR, run by TCRdb on the PCR reads, gives a single entry per CDR3 protein. Among a few hundred thousand distinct CDR3 sequences listed, approximately 10% were seen once. The specimen comprised PBMCs from the stem cell graft donor, sampled from the stem cell graft. The source of these receptors is a human donor who donated a stem cell graft to a child with acute myeloid leukemia.

This clonotype was counted a few times. The chain couples TRBV20-1 to TRBJ1-3; no reliable D call. CDR1 is DFQATT, CDR2 SNEGSKA, per germline (reference sequence). The CDR3 contains 16 residues. With 1 base removed from V and 3 bases from J, the gap between germline ends came to 16 bases. The CDR3 spells CSARVVGQEIGNTIYF. The CDR3 coding sequence is TGCAGTGCTAGAGTAGTAGGGCAGGAGATTGGAAACACCATATATTTT.

The chain recombines TRBV6-1 with TRBJ2-6; no clear D. The CDR3 sequence is 17 residues long. V was trimmed by 4 bases and J by 0 bases, leaving 13 bases between them. Germline CDR1 MNHNS, CDR2 SASEGT. CDR3 sequence: CASSAGPQNSGANVLTF. DNA for the CDR3: TGTGCCAGCAGTGCCGGGCCGCAGAACTCTGGGGCCAACGTCCTGACTTTC.

V and J are TRBV25-1 and TRBJ2-1, with 7 bases lining up with TRBD2. The CDR3 sequence is 16 residues long. Germline-derived CDR1 and CDR2 are MGHDK and SYGVNS. V shed 3 bases, J shed 7 bases, and the junction held 12 bases outside the gene matches. Here the CDR3 reads CASSDSSGPPLNEQFF. The CDR3 bases are TGTGCCAGCAGTGATTCTAGCGGACCTCCTCTAAATGAGCAGTTCTTC.

This clonotype was seen only a few times. The chain links TRBV7-2 to TRBJ2-5; D may be TRBD2 (6 bases). This CDR3 contains 15 residues. In germline, CDR1 is SGHTA, CDR2 FQGNSA. V was shortened by 5 bases and J by 4 bases, with 17 bases between the two germline ends. This chain's CDR3 is CASSPLGGARETQYF. CDR3 nucleotides: TGTGCCAGCAGCCCACTGGGCGGGGCCCGAGAGACCCAGTACTTC.

This clonotype has only a few counts. The gene calls are TRBV12-3 or TRBV12-4 and TRBJ2-7; no clear D. The CDR3 is made up of 16 amino acids. With 5 bases removed from V and 1 base from J, the gap between germline ends came to 18 bases. DNA of the CDR3: TGTGCCAGCAGTAAAACCCTACGGCAGGAGTCCTACGAGCAGTACTTC. Protein sequence: CASSKTLRQESYEQYF.

The chain links TRBV5-1 to TRBJ2-3, with D possibly being TRBD1 (6 bases). Trimming took off 4 bases at V and 4 bases at J, with 13 bases between the two ends. There are 14 residues in the CDR3. The germline V gene has CDR1 SGHRS and CDR2 YFSETQ. In nucleotides, the CDR3 is TGCGCCAGCAGCCCTTGGACAGCGGCAGATACGCAGTATTTT. This encodes CASSPWTAADTQYF.

This clonotype was seen a few times. The V call is TRBV5-5, the J call TRBJ2-7; the D gene is possibly TRBD2 (6 bases). The CDR3 consists of 16 residues. CDR1 and CDR2 (germline): SGHKS, YYEKEE (reference sequence). The V gene lost 4 bases and the J gene lost 3 bases, with 20 bases spanning the gap. The CDR3 spells CASSPGRDLAFYEQYV. The CDR3 bases are TGTGCCAGCAGCCCCGGTAGGGACTTAGCATTCTACGAGCAGTACGTC.

The chain links TRBV9 to TRBJ2-7; D is ambiguous. V dropped 0 bases and J dropped 2 bases, with 9 bases sitting between them. Germline lookup yields CDR1 SGDLS and CDR2 YYNGEE. This CDR3 has 14 amino acids. The CDR3: CASSVACSPYEQYV. In nucleotides, the CDR3 is TGTGCCAGCAGCGTAGCGTGTAGCCCCTACGAGCAGTACGTC.

This clonotype showed up just a few times. The chain uses TRBV6-5 and TRBJ2-1, with D possibly being TRBD1 or TRBD2 (5 bases each). CDR1 MNHEY and CDR2 SVGAGI come from the germline V gene. V lost 0 bases, J lost 3 bases, and 9 bases lay in between. CDR3 length: 15 amino acids. Here the CDR3 reads CASSYSSGLYNEQFF. CDR3 coding DNA: TGTGCCAGCAGTTACTCGTCGGGGCTCTACAATGAGCAGTTCTTC.